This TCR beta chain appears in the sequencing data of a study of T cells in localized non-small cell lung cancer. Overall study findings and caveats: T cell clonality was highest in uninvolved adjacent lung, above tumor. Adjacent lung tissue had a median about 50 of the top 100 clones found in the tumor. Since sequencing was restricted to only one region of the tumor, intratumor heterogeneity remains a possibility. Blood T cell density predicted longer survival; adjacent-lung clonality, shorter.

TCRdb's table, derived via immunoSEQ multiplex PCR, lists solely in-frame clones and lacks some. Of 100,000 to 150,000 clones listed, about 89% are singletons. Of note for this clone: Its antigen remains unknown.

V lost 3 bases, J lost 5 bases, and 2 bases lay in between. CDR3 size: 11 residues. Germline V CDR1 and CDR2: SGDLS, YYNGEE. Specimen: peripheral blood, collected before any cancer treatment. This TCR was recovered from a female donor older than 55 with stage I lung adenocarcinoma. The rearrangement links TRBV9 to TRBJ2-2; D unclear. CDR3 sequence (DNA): TGTGCCAGCAGCGCGACCGGGGAGCTGTTTTTT. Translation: CASSATGELFF. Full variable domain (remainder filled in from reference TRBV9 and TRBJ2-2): DSGVTQTPKHLITATGQRVTLRCSPRSGDLSVYWYQQSLDQGLQFLIQYYNGEERAKGNILERFSAQQFPDLHSELNLSSLELGDSALYFCASSATGELFFGEGSRLTVL.